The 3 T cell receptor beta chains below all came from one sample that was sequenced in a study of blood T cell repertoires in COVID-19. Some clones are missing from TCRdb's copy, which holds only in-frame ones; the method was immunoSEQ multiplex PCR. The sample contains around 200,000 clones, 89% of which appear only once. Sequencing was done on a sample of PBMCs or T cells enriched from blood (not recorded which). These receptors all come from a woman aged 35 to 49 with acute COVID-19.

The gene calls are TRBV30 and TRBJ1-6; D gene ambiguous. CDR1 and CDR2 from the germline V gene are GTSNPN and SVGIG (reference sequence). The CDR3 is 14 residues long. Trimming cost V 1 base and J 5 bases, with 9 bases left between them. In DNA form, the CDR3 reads TGTGCCTGGAGTGGGCTCATCCATAATTCACCCCTCCACTTT. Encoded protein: CAWSGLIHNSPLHF.

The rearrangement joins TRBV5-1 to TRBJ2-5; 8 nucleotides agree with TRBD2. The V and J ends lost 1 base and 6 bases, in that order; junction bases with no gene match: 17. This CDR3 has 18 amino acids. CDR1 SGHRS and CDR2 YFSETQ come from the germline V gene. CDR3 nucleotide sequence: TGCGCCAGCAGCTTGTGGTCTTCGGGGGGGCCAGTTAGAAAGACCCAGTACTTC. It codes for CASSLWSSGGPVRKTQYF.

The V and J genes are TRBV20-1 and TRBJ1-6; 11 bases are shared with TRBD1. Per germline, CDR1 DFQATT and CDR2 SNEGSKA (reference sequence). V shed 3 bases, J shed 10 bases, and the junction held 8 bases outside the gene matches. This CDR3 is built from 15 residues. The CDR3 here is CSASLKGQGGSPLHF. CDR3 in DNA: TGCAGTGCTAGTCTTAAGGGACAGGGGGGATCACCCCTCCACTTT.